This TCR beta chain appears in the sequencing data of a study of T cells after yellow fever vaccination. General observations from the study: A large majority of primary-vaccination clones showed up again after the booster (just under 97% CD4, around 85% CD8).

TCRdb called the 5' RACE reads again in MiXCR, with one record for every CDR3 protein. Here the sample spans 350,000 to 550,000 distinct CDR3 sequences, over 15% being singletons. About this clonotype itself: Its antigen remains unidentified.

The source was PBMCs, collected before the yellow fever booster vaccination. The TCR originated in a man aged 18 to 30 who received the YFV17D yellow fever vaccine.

CDR3 nucleotides: TGTGCCAGCAGTTACGAGGCGTCGATTGAAGCTTTCTTT. It is translated as CASSYEASIEAFF. This sequence joins TRBV6-5 and TRBJ1-1; no firm D call. Germline-derived CDR1 and CDR2 are MNHEY and SVGAGI. Trimming left V 2 bases short and J 7 bases short, with 11 bases between. The CDR3 consists of 13 residues.